These T cell receptor beta chains were read from a single sample in a study of response to subunit inactivated influenza vaccine. TCRdb redid the calling of the RT-PCR reads with MiXCR, one entry per CDR3 protein. Counted here are 500,000 or so distinct CDR3 sequences, 11% occurring once; the ten biggest clones make up about 12%. The sample consisted of PBMCs from blood, taken 45 days after vaccination. The receptors come from a man aged 50 to 60 who received an inactivated influenza vaccine. Both conserved end residues are part of each CDR3. Each record gives: V gene, clone size, J gene, D gene, CDR3 protein, CDR3 DNA. The D gene is left open where the match is weak. The listing skips clone size in some rows; elsewhere it reads once, few, many or a size class.

V: TRBV20-1
size: few
J: TRBJ2-2
D: NA
CDR3: CSATTGDLTGELFF
DNA: TGCAGTGCAACTACAGGAGACCTCACCGGGGAGCTGTTTTTT

V: TRBV4-1
size: NA
J: TRBJ2-5
D: NA
CDR3: CASSQEVRAQETQYF
DNA: TGCGCCAGCAGCCAAGAAGTCAGGGCCCAAGAGACCCAGTACTTC

V: TRBV20-1
size: few
J: TRBJ1-2
D: NA
CDR3: CSAGGPRGYGYTF
DNA: TGCAGTGCTGGGGGTCCTAGGGGCTATGGCTACACCTTC

V: TRBV7-6
size: NA
J: TRBJ1-5
D: NA
CDR3: CASSFIRSNHPQHF
DNA: TGTGCCAGCAGCTTCATAAGGTCTAATCATCCCCAGCATTTT

V: TRBV6-2/TRBV6-3
size: NA
J: TRBJ2-1
D: TRBD2
CDR3: CASSSTSGTWNEQFF
DNA: TGTGCCAGCAGTTCTACTAGCGGGACTTGGAATGAGCAGTTCTTC

V: TRBV10-3
size: few
J: TRBJ1-1
D: NA
CDR3: CAISDGGGALGTEAFF
DNA: TGTGCCATCAGTGACGGTGGGGGGGCATTGGGCACTGAAGCTTTCTTT

V: TRBV20-1
size: many
J: TRBJ2-3
D: NA
CDR3: CSGQEGAADTQYF
DNA: TGCAGTGGGCAGGAGGGCGCCGCAGATACGCAGTATTTT

V: TRBV5-6
size: many
J: TRBJ2-1
D: TRBD2
CDR3: CASSFLRGGYNEQFF
DNA: TGTGCCAGCAGCTTCCTTCGGGGGGGCTACAATGAGCAGTTCTTC

V: TRBV7-9
size: many
J: TRBJ2-1
D: NA
CDR3: CASSLDSGYNEQFF
DNA: TGTGCCAGCAGCCTGGACAGTGGCTACAATGAGCAGTTCTTC

V: TRBV10-3
size: few
J: TRBJ2-1
D: TRBD2
CDR3: CAISQSGGSYNEQFF
DNA: TGTGCCATCAGCCAAAGCGGGGGCTCCTACAATGAGCAGTTCTTC

V: TRBV20-1
size: NA
J: TRBJ1-2
D: NA
CDR3: CSASAGTTSGGYTF
DNA: TGCAGTGCTAGCGCCGGGACAACCAGTGGTGGCTACACCTTC

V: TRBV20-1
size: NA
J: TRBJ2-1
D: TRBD2
CDR3: CSARLAGRGGQFF
DNA: TGCAGTGCTCGACTAGCGGGGAGGGGTGGGCAGTTCTTC

V: TRBV5-1
size: NA
J: TRBJ2-1
D: NA
CDR3: CASSMRAMSSYNEQFF
DNA: TGCGCCAGCAGCATGCGAGCGATGAGCTCCTACAATGAGCAGTTCTTC

V: TRBV15
size: many
J: TRBJ2-7
D: NA
CDR3: CATSREDAYEQYF
DNA: TGTGCCACCAGCAGAGAGGATGCTTACGAGCAGTACTTC

V: TRBV20-1
size: few
J: TRBJ1-4
D: NA
CDR3: CSATDRNNEKLFF
DNA: TGCAGTGCTACGGACAGAAATAATGAAAAACTGTTTTTT

V: TRBV20-1
size: many
J: TRBJ2-1
D: NA
CDR3: CSATGTRGGGRGLSEQFF
DNA: TGCAGTGCTACCGGGACTCGGGGAGGGGGGAGAGGTCTTAGCGAGCAGTTCTTC

V: TRBV3-1
size: few
J: TRBJ2-3
D: TRBD2
CDR3: CASSPLLGTGGRQDTQYF
DNA: TGTGCCAGCAGCCCCTTATTGGGGACGGGGGGGCGGCAAGATACGCAGTATTTT

V: TRBV9
size: many
J: TRBJ2-1
D: NA
CDR3: CASSVGGLGGEQFF
DNA: TGTGCCAGCAGCGTAGGCGGACTAGGGGGCGAGCAGTTCTTC